The 17 T cell receptor beta chains listed next were all sequenced from one sample in a study of blood T cells in healthy people across ages. PCR was performed a second time for about 7 to 12 cycles using a sample-barcoded 5' primer and a J-beta primer mix. One entry per CDR3 protein results from TCRdb running MiXCR on the 5' RACE reads. In the table there are approximately 600,000 distinct CDR3 sequences, roughly 58% of which are singletons. The sequenced sample consisted of blood. These receptors were collected from a man aged 55 to 70 in good health.

The J gene is TRBJ2-2, the V gene TRBV6-1; D perhaps matches TRBD1 (6 bases). Per germline, CDR1 MNHNS and CDR2 SASEGT. This CDR3 region has 15 residues. V was trimmed by 6 bases and J by 3 bases, leaving 14 bases between them. The DNA for the CDR3 is TGTGCCAGCAGGCCTTGGACAGAGGACACCGGGGAGCTGTTTTTT. Protein product: CASRPWTEDTGELFF.

V and J are TRBV9 and TRBJ2-4; D remains unclear. CDR3 length: 14 amino acids. Germline V gene sequence: CDR1 SGDLS, CDR2 YYNGEE. V gave up 4 bases and J gave up 2 bases, with 10 bases separating them. The CDR3 bases are TGTGCCAGCAGCCCGGTAGGGACCAAAAACATTCAGTACTTC. It specifies CASSPVGTKNIQYF.

This clonotype was counted at least ten times. The chain uses TRBV9 and TRBJ2-3; a weak D match, TRBD1 (5 bases). The CDR3 sequence is 15 residues long. Deletions cut 1 base from V and 2 bases from J, with 11 bases between. From germline, CDR1 is SGDLS and CDR2 YYNGEE. The CDR3 sequence is CASSVSGYHTDTQYF. In nucleotides, the CDR3 is TGTGCCAGCAGCGTATCAGGGTATCACACAGATACGCAGTATTTT.

The chain employs TRBV4-1 and TRBJ1-2; 10 bases are a match to TRBD1. V was clipped by 5 bases and J by 2 bases; unmatched bases: 5. CDR1 and CDR2 (germline): MGHRA, YSYEKL. This CDR3 has 15 amino acids. This CDR3 is CASSYRTGGNYGYTF. As DNA, the CDR3 is TGCGCCAGCAGCTATCGGACAGGGGGGAACTATGGCTACACCTTC.

The gene calls are TRBV5-1 and TRBJ2-5; a possible D gene is TRBD2 (6 bases). The CDR3 extends over 14 amino acids. Germline CDR1 is SGHRS and CDR2 is YFSETQ. The ends were cut back, 6 bases at V and 3 bases at J, with 15 bases in the middle. The CDR3 loop is CASKAGRPEETQYF. CDR3 nucleotide sequence: TGCGCCAGCAAGGCGGGGAGGCCTGAAGAGACCCAGTACTTC.

This rearrangement joins TRBV10-3 to TRBJ1-2; TRBD1 agrees at 12 bases. Germline CDR1 is ENHRY and CDR2 is SYGVKD. V lost 6 bases, J lost 0 bases, and 5 bases stayed unmatched. The CDR3 runs 16 residues. Here the CDR3 reads CAISDRDRGPNYGYTF. The CDR3 DNA reads TGTGCCATCAGCGACCGGGACAGGGGGCCTAACTATGGCTACACCTTC.

This clonotype has just a few counts. CDR3 sequence: CASSRRLVNNQNSGANVLTF. CDR3 DNA: TGCGCCAGCAGCAGGCGGCTTGTGAACAACCAAAACTCTGGGGCCAACGTCCTGACTTTC. This chain joins TRBV5-1 and TRBJ2-6, with D unclear. Trimming pared 4 bases from V and 0 bases from J, leaving 23 bases between. Germline loops: CDR1 SGHRS, CDR2 YFSETQ. The CDR3 contains 20 residues.

The chain employs TRBV28 and TRBJ2-7; D is perhaps TRBD1 or TRBD2 (5 bases each). This CDR3 has 12 residues. The ends were cut back, 6 bases at V and 12 bases at J, with 18 bases in the middle. Germline values: CDR1 MDHEN, CDR2 SYDVKM. CDR3 bases: TGTGCCAGCAGCTCTAGGGGTAGCGCGCCGTACTTC. It codes for CASSSRGSAPYF.

The chain carries TRBV5-1 and TRBJ2-7; tentative D call: TRBD2 (5 bases). With 4 bases removed from V and 0 bases from J, the gap between germline ends came to 11 bases. Germline V lookup: CDR1 SGHRS, CDR2 YFSETQ. This CDR3 is built from 14 residues. The CDR3 loop reads CASSRTGVSYEQYF. CDR3 DNA: TGCGCCAGCAGCCGAACCGGGGTCTCCTACGAGCAGTACTTC. Complete variable domain (other parts from reference TRBV5-1 and TRBJ2-7): KAGVTQTPRYLIKTRGQQVTLSCSPISGHRSVSWYQQTPGQGLQFLFEYFSETQRNKGNFPGRFSGRQFSNSRSEMNVSTLELGDSALYLCASSRTGVSYEQYFGPGTRLTVT.

The genes are TRBV2 and TRBJ2-5; TRBD2 is a possible D gene (6 bases). Trimming removed 2 bases at V and 5 bases at J, with 18 bases between. The CDR3 length is 16 residues. Germline-derived CDR1 and CDR2 are SNHLY and FYNNEI. The CDR3: CASSERTTSGGETQYF. The DNA of the CDR3 is TGTGCCAGCAGTGAAAGGACCACCTCCGGAGGGGAGACCCAGTACTTC.

With regard to this clonotype: A much more abundant neighbour one base away suggests this may be a read error. The chain carries TRBV29-1 and TRBJ2-6; 7 nucleotides match TRBD1. V dropped 5 bases and J dropped 3; count of bases not matched to a gene: 7. This CDR3 comprises 15 residues. Looked up from germline, CDR1 is SQVTM and CDR2 is ANQGSEA. CDR3 region: CSVRDSLVGANVLTF. As DNA, the CDR3 is TGCAGCGTTCGGGACAGCTTGGTTGGGGCCAACGTCCTGACTTTC.

The chain uses TRBV5-1 and TRBJ2-1; D not resolved. Trimming stripped 4 bases from V and 4 bases from J, with 15 bases between. The CDR3 totals 15 residues. The germline V gene has CDR1 SGHRS and CDR2 YFSETQ. The CDR3 is CASSNRPMGYNEQFF. The CDR3 DNA follows: TGCGCCAGCAGCAACCGCCCCATGGGGTACAATGAGCAGTTCTTC.

The chain recombines TRBV29-1 with TRBJ2-5; D is ambiguous. Per germline, CDR1 SQVTM and CDR2 ANQGSEA. The V and J ends lost 5 bases and 2 bases respectively, with 6 bases between them. The CDR3 loop spans 11 amino acids. The CDR3: CSVLDQETQYF. DNA for the CDR3: TGCAGCGTTCTCGATCAAGAGACCCAGTACTTC.

Comments on this clonotype: At one end, the junction sequence differs from germline, possibly due to a read error. The chain links TRBV12-3 or TRBV12-4 to TRBJ1-1; D gene unclear. This CDR3 is 12 amino acids long. DNA of the CDR3: TGCGCCAGCAGCCCAGGTTCGGCTGAAGCTTTCTTT. Its translation: CASSPGSAEAFF.

The CDR3: CASSTSGLGGYTF. CDR3 bases: TGTGCCAGTAGTACCTCAGGGTTAGGAGGCTACACCTTC. The chain links TRBV19 to TRBJ1-2, with D possibly TRBD1 on 5 matching bases. CDR3 length: 13 residues. The germline CDR1 and CDR2 sequences are LNHDA and SQIVND (reference sequence). Trimming removed 4 bases from V and 8 bases from J, with 14 bases in between.

This clonotype has a handful of counts. The chain has TRBV20-1 and TRBJ1-1, with D maybe TRBD1 (5 bases). Trimming cost V 2 bases and J 11 bases, with 21 bases left between them. Germline V gives CDR1 DFQATT, CDR2 SNEGSKA (reference sequence). The CDR3 length is 14 residues. In DNA form, the CDR3 reads TGCAGTGCTAGAAATATCGACAGACAAGGTGGCGCTTTCTTT. Protein product: CSARNIDRQGGAFF.

J is TRBJ2-3 and V is TRBV7-9; D is unresolved. CDR1 and CDR2 from the germline V gene are SEHNR and FQNEAQ (reference sequence). This CDR3 is 11 amino acids long. V gave up 5 bases and J gave up 8 bases, with 8 bases separating them. This CDR3 reads CASSPIGTQYF. The CDR3 DNA reads TGTGCCAGCAGCCCGATAGGTACGCAGTATTTT.